One sample yielded the 3 T cell receptor beta chains listed below, sequenced in a study of blood T cells in healthy people across ages. PCR was performed a second time for roughly 7 to 12 cycles using a sample-barcoded 5' primer and a J-beta primer mix. From the 5' RACE reads, TCRdb called clonotypes with MiXCR, one entry per CDR3 protein. This table has around 1.5 million distinct CDR3 sequences, about 43% appearing once. The material sequenced was blood. Receptors originate from a woman aged 18 to 35 in good health.

This chain connects TRBV29-1 to TRBJ1-1, with unresolved D. CDR1 SQVTM and CDR2 ANQGSEA come from the germline V gene. Trimming stripped 5 bases from V and 8 bases from J, with 15 bases between. The CDR3 consists of 12 residues. CDR3 nucleotides: TGCAGCGTTCTTTTGTCTGACCCAGAAGCTTTCTTT. Amino acids: CSVLLSDPEAFF.

The rearrangement joins TRBV27 to TRBJ2-1; D may match TRBD1 or TRBD2 (5 bases each). The J call may be faulty, since TRBJ2-7 better matches the DNA end. Per the germline V gene, CDR1 is MNHEY and CDR2 is SMNVEV (reference sequence). The CDR3 covers 16 residues. CDR3 sequence reads: CASSLFGTSSYNEQYF. The CDR3, as DNA: TGTGCCAGCAGTTTATTCGGGACGAGCTCCTACAATGAGCAGTACTTC.

In DNA form, the CDR3 reads TGCAGTGCGGAGATTTTACTAGCGGGCGAGCAGTACTTC. Its protein is CSAEILLAGEQYF. The chain has TRBV20-1 and TRBJ2-7; TRBD2 aligns across 9 bases. Unmatched junction bases numbered 9, after V lost 6 bases and J lost 6 bases. The CDR3 extends over 13 amino acids. Germline lookup yields CDR1 DFQATT and CDR2 SNEGSKA (reference sequence).